Included here is one T cell receptor (beta chain) sequence, with context. Its specificity is unknown. This entry belongs to a study of identical twins. Study-wide points: Abundant beta clonotypes from cord blood had fewer insertions, unlike memory repertoires, which showed none. The models systematically underestimated how much out-of-frame TCR alpha was shared in monozygotic twins. Out-of-frame alpha sequences common to twins exhibited an excess of low generation probability.

The CDR3 totals 14 residues. V was trimmed by 8 bases and J by 0 bases, leaving 11 bases between them. CDR1 and CDR2 from the germline V gene are MNHNS and SASEGT. cDNA carried unique molecular identifiers, and a universal primer site was added by template switching. TCRdb fed the 5' RACE reads into MiXCR, producing one record per CDR3 protein. The data contain around 490,000 distinct CDR3 sequences, 13% to 15% of them singletons. The sample was also linked to a second study, of yellow fever vaccine responses in identical twins.

The chain uses TRBV6-1 and TRBJ1-3; no reliable D call. What was sequenced was CD4+ T cells sorted from blood. The TCR originated in a woman under 30 in good health. The CDR3 DNA reads as TGTGCCAGCTCCGGCACTTTCTCTGGAAACACCATATATTTT. Translation gives CASSGTFSGNTIYF.